The entry below gives a single T cell receptor beta chain sequence along with its context. What it recognizes is unknown. Naive, memory, effector memory and TEMRA subsets, all unstimulated, were sequenced in a few donor pairs. Germline lookup yields CDR1 LNHDA and CDR2 SQIVND (reference sequence). Trimming shortened V by 5 bases and J by 0 bases, and 10 bases separated the two germline ends. CDR3 length: 15 amino acids. This entry is derived from a study of siplizumab effects on memory and regulatory T cells. General study results and limits: Mappable alloreactive CD4+ clones averaged about 70% Treg-derived with siplizumab versus around 25% in controls. Roughly 75-95% of proliferating CD4+ or CD8+ clones defied assignment to a naive or memory phenotype.

The data were produced by immunoSEQ multiplex PCR, yet TCRdb's version contains in-frame clones alone and is incomplete. The sample consists of roughly 100,000 clones, more than 95% of them appearing once. The chain combines TRBV19 with TRBJ1-4, with D unresolved. Material: naive CD4+ T cells sorted from blood. The TCR comes from a human donor in good health. CDR3 region: CASSPALATNEKLFF. The CDR3 DNA sequence: TGTGCCAGTAGTCCGGCCCTTGCAACTAATGAAAAACTGTTTTTT.